The present T cell receptor beta chain was sequenced within a study of blood T cell repertoires in COVID-19. The CDR3 covers 13 residues. Between the trimmed V and J ends, which lost 2 bases and 4 bases, there was a span of 8 bases. Germline lookup yields CDR1 MNHEY and CDR2 SMNVEV (reference sequence). Method: immunoSEQ multiplex PCR; TCRdb's copy keeps in-frame clones and lacks some. The sample holds over 95,000 clones, approximately 85% seen once. This receptor was taken from an older woman with COVID-19, enrolled during active disease. The chain couples TRBV27 to TRBJ2-5, with D unresolved. The specimen was peripheral blood. This CDR3 is CASSLAPRETQYF. For the CDR3, the DNA is TGTGCCAGCAGTTTAGCCCCTAGAGAGACCCAGTACTTC.